Below, 25 T cell receptor beta chains from the same sample are listed, as sequenced in a study of cytomegalovirus exposure and HLA in healthy donors. In the PCR, 60 Vbeta and 13 Jbeta primers were used. Only in-frame clones appear in the TCRdb table, and some are missing; sequencing was by immunoSEQ multiplex PCR. The repertoire holds about 210,000 clones, with 60% to 80% as singletons. Sequenced: PBMCs. The receptors were gathered from a male donor in good health and CMV-seronegative.

The chain carries TRBV19 and TRBJ1-1, with unresolved D. This CDR3 is 14 amino acids long. V was shortened by 6 bases and J by 4 bases, with 15 bases between the two germline ends. The germline CDR1 and CDR2 sequences are LNHDA and SQIVND (reference sequence). CDR3 sequence: CASRTPGFATEAFF. The CDR3 bases are TGTGCCAGTAGAACGCCGGGTTTTGCCACTGAAGCTTTCTTT.

This clone was detected only once. The rearrangement links TRBV27 to TRBJ2-6, with 7 bases fitting TRBD1. The germline V gene has CDR1 MNHEY and CDR2 SMNVEV (reference sequence). This CDR3 contains 20 residues. Trimming took 0 bases from V and 0 from J; bases not matched to a gene: 11. Written as DNA, the CDR3 is TGTGCCAGCAGTTTATCCCCCGGGACAGCCCTCTCCTCTGGGGCCAACGTCCTGACTTTC. This codes for CASSLSPGTALSSGANVLTF. Using reference TRBV27 and TRBJ2-6 for the parts outside the CDR3, the full variable domain is EAQVTQNPRYLITVTGKKLTVTCSQNMNHEYMSWYRQDPGLGLRQIYYSMNVEVTDKGDVPEGYKVSRKEKRNFPLILESPSPNQTSLYFCASSLSPGTALSSGANVLTFGAGSRLTVL.

This clone has just a few counts. The chain combines TRBV10-3 with TRBJ1-6; 8 positions agree with TRBD1. This CDR3 is built from 15 residues. In germline, CDR1 is ENHRY, CDR2 SYGVKD. After removal of 2 bases from V and 7 bases from J, the junction contained 4 bases not matched to a gene. The CDR3 DNA is TGTGCCATCAGTGAGGGGGACAGGCGAAATTCACCCCTCCACTTT. It encodes CAISEGDRRNSPLHF.

This clone has more than one count but fewer than ten. The chain has TRBV7-9 and TRBJ2-2; 7 nucleotides agree with TRBD1. CDR3 size: 15 residues. Germline V gene lookup returns CDR1 SEHNR and CDR2 FQNEAQ (reference sequence). V was clipped by 5 bases and J by 5 bases; unmatched bases: 8. CDR3 sequence: CASSADRVGTGELFF. In DNA, the CDR3 is TGTGCCAGCAGCGCCGACAGGGTCGGGACCGGGGAGCTGTTTTTT.

The chain combines TRBV2 with TRBJ1-3; possibly TRBD1 for D (5 bases). The CDR3 contains 14 residues. Germline lookup yields CDR1 SNHLY and CDR2 FYNNEI. With 1 base removed from V and 6 bases from J, the gap between germline ends came to 10 bases. CDR3 in amino acids: CASSEGAGVNTIYF. DNA for the CDR3: TGTGCCAGCAGTGAAGGGGCGGGGGTAAACACCATATATTTT.

V usage is TRBV7-9 and J usage is TRBJ2-5; 8 nucleotides line up with TRBD1. Germline values: CDR1 SEHNR, CDR2 FQNEAQ (reference sequence). CDR3 length: 13 residues. V was clipped by 5 bases and J by 4 bases; unmatched bases: 3. DNA for the CDR3: TGTGCCAGCAGCCCAGGGGGCCGAGAGACCCAGTACTTC. This codes for CASSPGGRETQYF. Complete variable domain (other parts from reference TRBV7-9 and TRBJ2-5): DTGVSQNPRHKITKRGQNVTFRCDPISEHNRLYWYRQTLGQGPEFLTYFQNEAQLEKSRLLSDRFSAERPKGSFSTLEIQRTEQGDSAMYLCASSPGGRETQYFGPGTRLLVL.

This clone was detected only once. The chain links TRBV4-1 to TRBJ2-1; 8 bases map to TRBD2. The CDR3 extends over 16 amino acids. Germline assignment: CDR1 MGHRA and CDR2 YSYEKL. Trimming at V came to 1 base and at J to 8 bases, leaving 10 bases not matched to a gene. This chain's CDR3 is CASSQGGGLYRDEQFF. DNA of the CDR3: TGCGCCAGCAGCCAAGGCGGGGGGTTATATAGGGATGAGCAGTTCTTC.

The rearrangement joins TRBV4-3 to TRBJ1-2; 8 bases are a match to TRBD1. The CDR3 runs 15 residues. The germline gives CDR1 LGHNA, CDR2 YSLEER. Trimming cost V 1 base and J 4 bases; bases outside gene matches: 5. In nucleotides, the CDR3 is TGCGCCAGCAGCCAAGTCGGGGACAGGAGCTATGGCTACACCTTC. Its translation is CASSQVGDRSYGYTF.

J is TRBJ1-2 and V is TRBV27, with 7 bases aligning to TRBD1. The V gene end was trimmed by 6 bases and the J gene end by 2 bases; junction bases not matched to a gene: 9. CDR3 size: 15 residues. Germline V gives CDR1 MNHEY, CDR2 SMNVEV (reference sequence). This chain's CDR3 is CASRPRQGRNYGYTF. Here the CDR3 DNA reads TGTGCCAGCAGACCCAGACAGGGCCGAAACTATGGCTACACCTTC.

The genes are TRBV14 and TRBJ2-5, with D tentatively TRBD2 (7 bases). The ends were cut back, 1 base at V and 5 bases at J, with 17 bases in the middle. Germline-derived CDR1 and CDR2 are SGHDN and FVKESK. The CDR3 extends over 16 amino acids. The CDR3 loop reads CASSQGGGSSGETQYF. Written as DNA, the CDR3 is TGTGCCAGCAGCCAAGGCGGGGGCAGTAGCGGGGAGACCCAGTACTTC.

The genes are TRBV6-1 and TRBJ1-1, with a possible D match to TRBD1 (6 bases). The CDR3 runs 13 residues. V was pared by 4 bases and J by 1 base, with 7 bases between. The germline gives CDR1 MNHNS, CDR2 SASEGT. In nucleotides, the CDR3 is TGTGCCAGCAGTGGCAGGGGGAACACTGAAGCTTTCTTT. The encoded protein is CASSGRGNTEAFF.

This clone was observed a handful of times. The chain uses TRBV27 and TRBJ1-5; 8 positions match TRBD1. The CDR3 runs 15 residues. J lost 4 bases, V lost 4 bases, and 6 bases had no gene match. Per the germline V gene, CDR1 is MNHEY and CDR2 is SMNVEV (reference sequence). Written as DNA, the CDR3 is TGTGCCAGCAGTTCCTGGACAGGGACAAATCAGCCCCAGCATTTT. It codes for CASSSWTGTNQPQHF.

This rearrangement joins TRBV7-9 to TRBJ1-4; D is possibly TRBD1 (5 bases). This CDR3 spans 14 amino acids. In germline, CDR1 is SEHNR, CDR2 FQNEAQ (reference sequence). Trimming cost V 10 bases and J 6 bases, with 18 bases left between them. CDR3 region: CATTRGGTDEKLFF. The CDR3 DNA sequence: TGTGCCACCACACGCGGGGGAACGGATGAAAAACTGTTTTTT.

This chain joins TRBV9 and TRBJ1-1, with TRBD1 matching over 8 bases. V shed 6 bases and J 4 bases; nucleotides not matched to a gene: 8. The CDR3 covers 14 residues. Germline V gene sequence: CDR1 SGDLS, CDR2 YYNGEE. This CDR3 reads CASTQQGASTEAFF. CDR3 sequence (DNA): TGTGCCAGCACCCAGCAGGGGGCGTCCACTGAAGCTTTCTTT.

This clone turned up a few times. The gene calls are TRBV18 and TRBJ1-6; D not certain. The CDR3 covers 15 residues. Trimming removed 0 bases from V and 7 bases from J, with 10 bases in between. Germline CDR1 KGHSH, CDR2 LQKENI. CDR3 DNA: TGTGCCAGCTCACCACCCCGGGGATCCAATTCACCCCTCCACTTT. Amino acids: CASSPPRGSNSPLHF.

This clone was counted between two and nine times. The chain recombines TRBV7-2 with TRBJ1-2; possible D gene TRBD1, 6 bases. Germline V gene data show CDR1 as SGHTA and CDR2 as FQGNSA. V lost 5 bases and J lost 2, with 15 bases in between. This CDR3 contains 15 residues. The DNA for the CDR3 is TGTGCCAGCAGCCACCTTCCGGACAGAAACTATGGCTACACCTTC. Amino acids: CASSHLPDRNYGYTF. Together with reference TRBV7-2 and TRBJ1-2, the CDR3 gives the full variable domain: GAGVSQSPSNKVTEKGKDVELRCDPISGHTALYWYRQSLGQGLEFLIYFQGNSAPDKSGLPSDRFSAERTGGSVSTLTIQRTQQEDSAVYLCASSHLPDRNYGYTFGSGTRLTVV.

The J gene is TRBJ2-1, the V gene TRBV6-1, with 8 bases lining up with TRBD1. The V gene's germline CDR1 is MNHNS and CDR2 SASEGT. Germline trimming cut 4 bases from V and 5 bases from J; bases unmatched to any gene: 4. This CDR3 region has 14 residues. This CDR3 is CASSARDRNNEQFF. The CDR3 nucleotides are TGTGCCAGCAGTGCCCGGGACAGGAACAATGAGCAGTTCTTC.

J is TRBJ1-2 and V is TRBV5-1; no reliable D call. This CDR3 has 20 residues. CDR1 SGHRS and CDR2 YFSETQ come from the germline V gene. Trimming cost V 0 bases and J 0 bases, with 24 bases left between them. CDR3 loop: CASSLAFGREQDLTNYGYTF. CDR3 DNA sequence: TGCGCCAGCAGCTTGGCCTTTGGGAGGGAACAAGACCTTACTAACTATGGCTACACCTTC. The complete variable domain, with remaining parts taken from reference TRBV5-1 and TRBJ1-2, reads KAGVTQTPRYLIKTRGQQVTLSCSPISGHRSVSWYQQTPGQGLQFLFEYFSETQRNKGNFPGRFSGRQFSNSRSEMNVSTLELGDSALYLCASSLAFGREQDLTNYGYTFGSGTRLTVV.

V and J are TRBV9 and TRBJ1-6; 8 nucleotides line up with TRBD1. J was trimmed by 6 bases and V by 1 base; bases with no gene match: 3. This CDR3 has 15 amino acids. Per the germline V gene, CDR1 is SGDLS and CDR2 is YYNGEE. The DNA of the CDR3 is TGTGCCAGCAGCGTACTCGGACAGGGTAATTCACCCCTCCACTTT. It is translated as CASSVLGQGNSPLHF.

The chain couples TRBV9 to TRBJ2-1; TRBD2 matches 10 bases. The CDR3 runs 16 residues. The germline gives CDR1 SGDLS, CDR2 YYNGEE. V lost 4 bases and J lost 3; bases outside the gene matches: 7. For the CDR3, the DNA is TGTGCCAGCAGCTCCTTGGGACTAGCGAACTACAATGAGCAGTTCTTC. This gives the protein CASSSLGLANYNEQFF.

The V gene is TRBV11-2, the J gene TRBJ2-7, with a weak D call TRBD1 (5 bases). Trimming took 0 bases from V and 6 from J, leaving 9 bases between them. CDR3 length equals 13 residues. Germline V lookup: CDR1 SGHAT, CDR2 FQNNGV. CDR3 nucleotide sequence: TGTGCCAGCAGCTTAGACAGGGAAACCGAGCAGTACTTC. This gives the protein CASSLDRETEQYF.

The chain combines TRBV7-9 with TRBJ1-4, with 7 positions matching TRBD1. The ends lost 5 bases at V and 3 bases at J; junction bases unmatched: 12. Germline CDR1 and CDR2: SEHNR and FQNEAQ (reference sequence). This CDR3 has 17 residues. In DNA form, the CDR3 reads TGTGCCAGCAGCCCCCCGACAGGGAGAAAATCTAATGAAAAACTGTTTTTT. As protein: CASSPPTGRKSNEKLFF. The full variable domain, with the rest looked up from reference TRBV7-9 and TRBJ1-4, is DTGVSQNPRHKITKRGQNVTFRCDPISEHNRLYWYRQTLGQGPEFLTYFQNEAQLEKSRLLSDRFSAERPKGSFSTLEIQRTEQGDSAMYLCASSPPTGRKSNEKLFFGSGTQLSVL.

The chain links TRBV28 to TRBJ2-7, with 8 positions matching TRBD1. This CDR3 is built from 14 residues. The V segment lost 2 bases and the J segment 4 bases; nucleotides outside the gene matches: 4. The V gene's germline CDR1 is MDHEN and CDR2 SYDVKM. This CDR3 reads CASSLVGTGYEQYF. As DNA, the CDR3 is TGTGCCAGCAGTTTAGTGGGGACAGGTTACGAGCAGTACTTC.

The rearrangement uses TRBV7-8 and TRBJ2-1; TRBD1 agrees at 7 bases. V lost 5 bases to trimming and J lost 3 bases; unmatched junction nucleotides: 4. The CDR3 sequence is 14 residues long. The V gene's germline CDR1 is SGHVS and CDR2 FQNEAQ. The CDR3 reads CASSPRQGYNEQFF. In DNA form, the CDR3 reads TGTGCCAGCAGCCCAAGACAGGGCTACAATGAGCAGTTCTTC.

The chain links TRBV7-2 to TRBJ2-7; 8 bases match TRBD1. The trim removed 5 bases at V and 4 bases at J, leaving 10 bases unmatched. This CDR3 has 15 residues. Germline-derived CDR1 and CDR2 are SGHTA and FQGNSA. DNA of the CDR3: TGTGCCAGCAGCCTTGGACAGGGAAACCGGTACGAGCAGTACTTC. Translated, it gives CASSLGQGNRYEQYF.